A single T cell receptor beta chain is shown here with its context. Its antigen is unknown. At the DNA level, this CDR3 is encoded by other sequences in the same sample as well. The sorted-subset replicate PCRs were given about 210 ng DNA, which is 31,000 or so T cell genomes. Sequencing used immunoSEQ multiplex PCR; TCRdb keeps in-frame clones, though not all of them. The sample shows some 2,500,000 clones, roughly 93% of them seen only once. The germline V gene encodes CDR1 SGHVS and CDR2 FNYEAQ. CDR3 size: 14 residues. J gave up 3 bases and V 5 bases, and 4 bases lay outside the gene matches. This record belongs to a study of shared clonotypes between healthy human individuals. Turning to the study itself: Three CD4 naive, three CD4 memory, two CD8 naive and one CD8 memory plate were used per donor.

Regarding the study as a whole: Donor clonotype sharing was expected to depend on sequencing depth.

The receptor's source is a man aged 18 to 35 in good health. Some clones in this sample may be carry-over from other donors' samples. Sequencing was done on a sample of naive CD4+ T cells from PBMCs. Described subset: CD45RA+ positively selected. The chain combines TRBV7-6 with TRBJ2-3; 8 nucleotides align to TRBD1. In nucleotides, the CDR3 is TGTGCCAGCAGCCGAGGACAGGGTACAGATACGCAGTATTTT. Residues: CASSRGQGTDTQYF. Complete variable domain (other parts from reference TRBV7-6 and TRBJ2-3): GAGVSQSPRYKVTKRGQDVALRCDPISGHVSLYWYRQALGQGPEFLTYFNYEAQQDKSGLPNDRFSAERPEGSISTLTIQRTEQRDSAMYRCASSRGQGTDTQYFGPGTRLTVL.